One and the same sample provided the 12 T cell receptor beta chains below, sequenced in a study of T cell repertoires in cytomegalovirus infection. Their antigens remain unidentified. From the reads, TCRdb called clonotypes with MiXCR, one entry per CDR3 protein. Seen here are 700,000 to 950,000 distinct CDR3 sequences, around a third observed once, and the top ten hold around 12%. The sample in question was cultured CD8+ T cells from PBMCs, obtained from culture after CMV antigen stimulation. These receptors originate from a human donor in good health (CMV status not recorded). Some clones in this sample may be carry-over from other donors' samples.

The V and J genes are TRBV14 and TRBJ2-2, with TRBD1 matching over 8 bases. Germline V gives CDR1 SGHDN, CDR2 FVKESK. The CDR3 is 17 residues long. Trimming took 3 bases from V and 3 from J; bases not matched to a gene: 9. The chain's CDR3 is CASSHRQGYRDTGELFF. DNA for the CDR3: TGTGCCAGCAGCCACCGACAGGGGTATCGGGACACCGGGGAGCTGTTTTTT.

The sample holds a few counts of this clonotype. The gene calls are TRBV27 and TRBJ2-5; 7 nucleotides match TRBD2. V gave up 4 bases and J gave up 2 bases; unmatched junction bases: 4. Looked up from germline, CDR1 is MNHEY and CDR2 is SMNVEV (reference sequence). CDR3 length: 14 residues. The CDR3 here is CASSSSSGQETQYF. CDR3 DNA: TGTGCCAGCAGTTCCTCTAGCGGACAAGAGACCCAGTACTTC.

V gene TRBV28 combines with J gene TRBJ1-5; no definite D call. Deletions cut 3 bases from V and 1 base from J, with 7 bases between. There are 14 residues in the CDR3. Germline values: CDR1 MDHEN, CDR2 SYDVKM. The CDR3 spells CASSFRRSNQPQHF. Here the CDR3 DNA reads TGTGCCAGCAGTTTTAGGCGGAGCAATCAGCCCCAGCATTTT.

The rearrangement links TRBV7-6 to TRBJ1-2; D gene unclear. CDR1 and CDR2 (germline): SGHVS, FNYEAQ. The CDR3 consists of 11 residues. The V end lost 1 base, the J end lost 9 bases, and 6 bases lay between the germline ends. As DNA, the CDR3 is TGTGCCAGCAGCTTAGACCGTAGCTACACCTTC. It codes for CASSLDRSYTF. The full variable domain, in which reference TRBV7-6 and TRBJ1-2 provide the parts outside the CDR3, is GAGVSQSPRYKVTKRGQDVALRCDPISGHVSLYWYRQALGQGPEFLTYFNYEAQQDKSGLPNDRFSAERPEGSISTLTIQRTEQRDSAMYRCASSLDRSYTFGSGTRLTVV.

This clonotype has at least ten counts. This chain links TRBV7-2 with TRBJ1-1, with TRBD1 as a possible D gene (5 bases). V lost 3 bases to trimming and J lost 4 bases, with 12 bases between them. Germline CDR1 SGHTA, CDR2 FQGNSA. CDR3 length equals 14 residues. CDR3: CASSLDWGGTEAFF. The CDR3, as DNA: TGTGCCAGCAGCTTGGATTGGGGCGGCACTGAAGCTTTCTTT.

This clonotype has a handful of counts. The rearrangement links TRBV27 to TRBJ1-1; D call uncertain. This CDR3 has 13 residues. Trimming removed 1 base at V and 3 bases at J, with 6 bases between. The germline V gene encodes CDR1 MNHEY and CDR2 SMNVEV (reference sequence). The CDR3 DNA sequence: TGTGCCAGCAGTTTATACGTGGACACTGAAGCTTTCTTT. Protein product: CASSLYVDTEAFF.

This clonotype occurred a few times. The chain uses TRBV9 and TRBJ1-2, with unresolved D. The CDR3 length is 15 residues. Germline V gene data show CDR1 as SGDLS and CDR2 as YYNGEE. V was shortened by 0 bases and J by 6 bases, with 15 bases between the two germline ends. This CDR3 reads CASSVATWGPDGYTF. CDR3 coding DNA: TGTGCCAGCAGCGTAGCTACCTGGGGTCCCGATGGCTACACCTTC.

This chain joins TRBV6-5 and TRBJ2-3, with D uncertain. V was shortened by 1 base and J by 1 base, with 6 bases between the two germline ends. Germline V gene data show CDR1 as MNHEY and CDR2 as SVGAGI. The CDR3 length is 14 residues. The CDR3 is CASSYYGGTDTQYF. For the CDR3, the DNA is TGTGCCAGCAGTTACTACGGTGGCACAGATACGCAGTATTTT.

This clonotype came up a few times. The chain combines TRBV2 with TRBJ1-6; tentative D call: TRBD1 (6 bases). CDR3 length: 16 residues. In germline, CDR1 is SNHLY, CDR2 FYNNEI. V lost 7 bases, J lost 7 bases, and 20 bases lay in between. CDR3 sequence reads: CASTPWGQLGNSPLHF. The CDR3 region has the DNA TGTGCCAGCACCCCTTGGGGACAACTAGGGAATTCACCCCTCCACTTT.

This clonotype has just a few counts. The V gene is TRBV18, the J gene TRBJ2-7; TRBD1 aligns across 9 bases. Losses at the gene ends were 4 bases for V and 5 bases for J; bases not matched to a gene: 9. Germline V lookup: CDR1 KGHSH, CDR2 LQKENI. This CDR3 is 15 amino acids long. The CDR3 here is CASSLPGTGIHEQYF. In DNA, the CDR3 is TGTGCCAGCTCACTACCCGGGACAGGGATCCACGAGCAGTACTTC.

There are a few counts of this clonotype. The V and J genes are TRBV12-3 or TRBV12-4 and TRBJ2-2; the match to TRBD2 covers 7 bases. The CDR3 spans 17 residues. Germline trimming cut 5 bases from V and 6 bases from J; bases unmatched to any gene: 15. CDR3 in amino acids: CASSPRAAGVRAGELFF. CDR3 DNA sequence: TGTGCCAGCAGTCCCCGGGCGGCGGGGGTAAGGGCCGGGGAGCTGTTTTTT.

The CDR3 DNA follows: TGTGCCAGCAGCTTGGACAAGAGCACAGATACGCAGTATTTT. It translates to CASSLDKSTDTQYF. V is TRBV7-2 and J is TRBJ2-3; a weak D match, TRBD1 (5 bases). There are 14 residues in the CDR3. The V and J ends lost 3 bases and 0 bases respectively, with 7 bases between them. Germline V gene lookup returns CDR1 SGHTA and CDR2 FQGNSA.